This T cell receptor beta chain came from a study of blood T cell repertoires in COVID-19. Turning to the study itself: The United States, Italy and Spain were the sources of the acute and convalescent COVID-19 samples.

Per the authors' pipeline: Reference gene primer amplification in the assay estimated nucleated cell counts. Method: immunoSEQ multiplex PCR; TCRdb's copy keeps in-frame clones and lacks some. V and J calls and clone size are as listed in that table; D and trimming were resolved from the DNA. The data hold roughly 81,000 clones, with about 85% observed a single time. The CDR3 loop spans 12 amino acids. Germline V gene data show CDR1 as KGHDR and CDR2 as SFDVKD. Trimming took 6 bases from V and 8 from J; bases not matched to a gene: 4. Enrollment of patients from Seattle took place during active infection, with longitudinal follow-up.

V usage is TRBV24-1 and J usage is TRBJ2-7; 9 nucleotides align to TRBD1. The clonotype comes from a woman older than 75 with COVID-19, enrolled during active disease. Specimen: peripheral blood. The CDR3 spells CATSLGQGKQYF. The CDR3 coding sequence is TGTGCCACCAGTCTCGGACAGGGGAAGCAGTACTTC.